This T cell receptor (beta chain) was captured by sequencing in a study of T cell responses to AZD1222 COVID-19 vaccine. Libraries were prepared by immunoSEQ multiplex PCR; TCRdb keeps only in-frame clonotypes and omits some of them. This table has 95,000 to 130,000 clones, roughly 84% appearing once. General study points: The donor group comprised mostly white British people and more females; the analysis possibly underestimated clonal diversity. Across spike, vaccine-associated CD4 TCRs were found, dominant at 160-218 and 743-854. None of the repertoires were sampled until the peak T cell response had passed.

As concerns this clone: Its antigen is unknown.

CDR3 length equals 17 residues. Trimming took off 0 bases at V and 8 bases at J, with 19 bases between the two ends. Germline values: CDR1 KGHDR, CDR2 SFDVKD. This receptor was taken from an adult in good health. V gene TRBV24-1 combines with J gene TRBJ2-1; D could derive from TRBD1 or TRBD2 (5 bases each). Sequenced material: peripheral blood, taken on day 0 of AZD1222 vaccination. CDR3 residues: CATSDLGSGRRSYEQFF. CDR3 nucleotide sequence: TGTGCCACCAGTGATTTGGGGTCGGGACGACGGTCCTATGAGCAGTTCTTC.